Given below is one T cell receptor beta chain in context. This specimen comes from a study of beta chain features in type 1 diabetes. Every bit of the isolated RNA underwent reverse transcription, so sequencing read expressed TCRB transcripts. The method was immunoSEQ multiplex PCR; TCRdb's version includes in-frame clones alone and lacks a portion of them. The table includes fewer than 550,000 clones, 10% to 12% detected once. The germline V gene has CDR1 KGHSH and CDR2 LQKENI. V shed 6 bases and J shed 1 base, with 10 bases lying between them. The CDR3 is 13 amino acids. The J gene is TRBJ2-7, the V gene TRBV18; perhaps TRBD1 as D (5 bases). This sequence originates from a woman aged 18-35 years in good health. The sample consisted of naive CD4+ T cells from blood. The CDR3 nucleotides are TGTGCCAGCTCCAGGGTAGGTTCCTACGAGCAGTACTTC. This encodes CASSRVGSYEQYF.